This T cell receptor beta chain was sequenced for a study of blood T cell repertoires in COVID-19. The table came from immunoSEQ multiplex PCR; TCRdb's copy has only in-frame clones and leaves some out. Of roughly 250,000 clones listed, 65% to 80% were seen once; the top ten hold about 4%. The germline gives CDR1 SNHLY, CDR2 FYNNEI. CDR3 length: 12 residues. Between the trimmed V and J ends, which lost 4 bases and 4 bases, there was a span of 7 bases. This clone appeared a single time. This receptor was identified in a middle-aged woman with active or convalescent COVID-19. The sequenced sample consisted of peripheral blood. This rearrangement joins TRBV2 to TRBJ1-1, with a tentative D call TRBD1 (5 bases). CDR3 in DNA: TGTGCCAGCAGTGTGGGGGGCACTGAAGCTTTCTTT. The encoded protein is CASSVGGTEAFF.